This TCR beta chain was sequenced in a study of CD8 T cells in Susac syndrome. Random hexamers served to reverse transcribe roughly 0.45 to 1 ug RNA. In TCRdb, the immunoSEQ multiplex PCR reads were re-called with MiXCR into one record per CDR3 protein. The data contain around 140,000 distinct CDR3 sequences, about 95% of them singletons. V gave up 6 bases and J gave up 2 bases, with 14 bases separating them. The CDR3 covers 14 residues. Germline V gives CDR1 SGHRS, CDR2 YFSETQ. The chain uses TRBV5-1 and TRBJ2-5, with a weak D call TRBD1 (6 bases). The receptor was isolated from a human donor with multiple sclerosis. Sequencing input: CD4+ T cells from PBMCs. The CDR3 nucleotides read TGCGCCAGCACCCAGGGGCAGGTACAAGAGACCCAGTACTTC. Translation gives CASTQGQVQETQYF.